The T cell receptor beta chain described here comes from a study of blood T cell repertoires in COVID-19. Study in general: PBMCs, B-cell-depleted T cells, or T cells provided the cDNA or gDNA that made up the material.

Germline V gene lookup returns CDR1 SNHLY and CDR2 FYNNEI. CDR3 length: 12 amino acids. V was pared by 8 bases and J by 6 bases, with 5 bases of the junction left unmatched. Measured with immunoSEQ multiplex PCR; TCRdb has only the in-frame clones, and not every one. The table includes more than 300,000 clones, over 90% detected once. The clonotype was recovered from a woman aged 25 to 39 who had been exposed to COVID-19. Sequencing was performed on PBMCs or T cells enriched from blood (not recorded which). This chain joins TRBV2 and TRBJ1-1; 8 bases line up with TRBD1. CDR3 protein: CASGTGSSEAFF. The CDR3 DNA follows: TGTGCCAGCGGGACAGGATCTTCTGAAGCTTTCTTT.